This record concerns one T cell receptor (beta chain) sequence. Original methodology: From reference gene primer amplification, estimates of nucleated cell counts were derived. Profiling relied on immunoSEQ multiplex PCR, and the TCRdb table lists in-frame clones only, not all of them. V, J and clone size derive from that table, while D and trimming were established from the DNA sequence. The table has about 110,000 clones, about 70% seen once. The data belong to a study of blood T cell repertoires in COVID-19. About the research overall: The United States, Italy and Spain supplied acute and convalescent COVID-19 samples.

Germline lookup yields CDR1 GTSNPN and CDR2 SVGIG (reference sequence). Germline trimming cut 5 bases from V and 5 bases from J; bases unmatched to any gene: 4. This CDR3 spans 13 amino acids. The clonotype comes from a woman aged 55 to 70 with acute or convalescent COVID-19. The gene calls are TRBV30 and TRBJ2-2, with 8 bases aligning to TRBD2. Sequenced sample: peripheral blood. The CDR3 nucleotides read TGTGCCTGGGGACGACTAGCGACCGGGGAGCTGTTTTTT. Translated, it gives CAWGRLATGELFF.